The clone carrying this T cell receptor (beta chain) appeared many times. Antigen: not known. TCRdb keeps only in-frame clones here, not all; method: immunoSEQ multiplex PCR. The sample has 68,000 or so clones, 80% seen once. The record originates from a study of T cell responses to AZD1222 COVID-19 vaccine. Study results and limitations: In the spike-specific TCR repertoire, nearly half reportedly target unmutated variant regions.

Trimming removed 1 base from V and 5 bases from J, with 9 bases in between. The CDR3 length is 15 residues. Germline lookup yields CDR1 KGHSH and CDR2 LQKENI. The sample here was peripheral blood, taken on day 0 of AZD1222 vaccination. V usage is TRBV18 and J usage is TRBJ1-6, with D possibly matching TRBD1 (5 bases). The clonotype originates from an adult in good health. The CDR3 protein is CASSPQGSNNSPLHF. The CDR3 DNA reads TGTGCCAGCTCACCACAGGGGTCTAATAATTCACCCCTCCACTTT. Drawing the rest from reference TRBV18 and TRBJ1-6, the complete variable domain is NAGVMQNPRHLVRRRGQEARLRCSPMKGHSHVYWYRQLPEEGLKFMVYLQKENIIDESGMPKERFSAEFPKEGPSILRIQQVVRGDSAAYFCASSPQGSNNSPLHFGNGTRLTVT.